The next 7 T cell receptor beta chains were all read from a single sample in a study of blood T cell repertoires in COVID-19. Some clones are missing from TCRdb's copy, which holds only in-frame ones; the method was immunoSEQ multiplex PCR. The sample records about 220,000 clones, less than 90% being singletons. Sequenced: PBMCs or T cells enriched from blood (not recorded which). All receptors come from a woman aged 30 to 39 who had recovered from COVID-19.

This sequence joins TRBV9 and TRBJ1-1; 8 bases match TRBD1. Germline V CDR1 and CDR2: SGDLS, YYNGEE. The CDR3 is 15 residues long. After removal of 3 bases from V and 4 bases from J, the junction contained 8 bases not matched to a gene. CDR3 protein: CASSAGGGDGTEAFF. The CDR3 DNA is TGTGCCAGCAGCGCAGGGGGCGGGGACGGCACTGAAGCTTTCTTT.

The chain has TRBV10-3 and TRBJ1-5; 9 positions agree with TRBD1. CDR3 size: 14 residues. Germline assignment: CDR1 ENHRY and CDR2 SYGVKD. The J segment lost 4 bases and the V segment lost 11 bases, leaving 9 bases of the junction unmatched. CDR3 DNA sequence: TGTGCCGCCCAAAAGGACAGGGGAAATCAGCCCCAGCATTTT. This codes for CAAQKDRGNQPQHF.

This clone has more than one count but fewer than ten. This chain links TRBV13 with TRBJ1-2; D is perhaps TRBD1 (6 bases). Germline lookup yields CDR1 PRHDT and CDR2 FYEKMQ (reference sequence). Between the trimmed V and J ends, which lost 10 bases and 6 bases, there was a span of 27 bases. The CDR3 is 16 residues long. Here the CDR3 DNA reads TGTGCCACCCCGAGGGGGTCAGGGTGGGCCGGGCATGGCTACACCTTC. Translated: CATPRGSGWAGHGYTF.

The chain links TRBV7-9 to TRBJ1-1, with D possibly matching TRBD1 (5 bases). V was trimmed by 5 bases and J by 9 bases, leaving 10 bases between them. This CDR3 contains 11 residues. CDR1 is SEHNR, CDR2 FQNEAQ, per germline (reference sequence). The chain's CDR3 is CASSLLDKAFF. The DNA of the CDR3 is TGTGCCAGCAGCCTATTGGACAAAGCTTTCTTT.

This sequence joins TRBV5-1 and TRBJ2-5, with TRBD1 matching 9 bases. Trimming at V came to 0 bases and at J to 5 bases, leaving 8 bases not matched to a gene. This CDR3 spans 16 amino acids. CDR1 is SGHRS and CDR2 is YFSETQ in the germline V gene. CDR3 nucleotides: TGCGCCAGCAGCTTGGGACAGGGGGTCGGAGTGGAGACCCAGTACTTC. Its translation: CASSLGQGVGVETQYF.

The rearrangement joins TRBV5-4 to TRBJ1-6; D is unresolved. Trimming removed 0 bases at V and 5 bases at J, with 6 bases between. Germline CDR1 is SGHNT and CDR2 is YYREEE (reference sequence). The CDR3 is 14 residues long. CDR3 amino acids: CASSLDQDNSPLHF. CDR3 sequence (DNA): TGTGCCAGCAGCTTGGACCAGGATAATTCACCCCTCCACTTT.

This clone was recorded a few times. The chain joins TRBV23-1 to TRBJ2-5; 7 bases are shared with TRBD1. TRBV23-1 is filed as an ORF, its function uncertain. There are 13 residues in the CDR3. The V gene end was trimmed by 3 bases and the J gene end by 2 bases; junction bases not matched to a gene: 0. CDR3: CASSQTGQETQYF. The CDR3 DNA sequence: TGCGCCAGCAGTCAGACAGGGCAAGAGACCCAGTACTTC.